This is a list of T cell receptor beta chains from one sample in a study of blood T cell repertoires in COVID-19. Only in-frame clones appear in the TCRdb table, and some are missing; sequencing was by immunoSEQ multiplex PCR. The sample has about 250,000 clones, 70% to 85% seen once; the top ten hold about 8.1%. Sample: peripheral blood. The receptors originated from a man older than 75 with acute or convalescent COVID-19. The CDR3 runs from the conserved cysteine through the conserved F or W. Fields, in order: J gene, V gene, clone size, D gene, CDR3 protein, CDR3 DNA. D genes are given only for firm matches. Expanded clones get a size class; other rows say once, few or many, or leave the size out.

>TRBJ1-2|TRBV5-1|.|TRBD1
CASSAKQGRDGYTF
TGCGCCAGCAGCGCAAAACAGGGGCGTGATGGCTACACCTTC
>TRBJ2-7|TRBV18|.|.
CASSPPGIPYEQYF
TGTGCCAGCTCACCACCCGGGATACCCTACGAGCAGTACTTC
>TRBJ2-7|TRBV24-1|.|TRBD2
CATSETSGRPPTGEQYF
TGTGCCACCAGTGAGACTAGCGGGAGGCCCCCAACCGGCGAGCAGTACTTC
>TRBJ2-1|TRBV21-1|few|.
CASSKGWRGPSSYNEQFF
TGTGCCAGCAGCAAAGGATGGAGGGGGCCTAGCTCCTACAATGAGCAGTTCTTC
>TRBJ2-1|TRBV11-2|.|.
CASSLGVIYNEQFF
TGTGCCAGCAGCTTAGGAGTCATTTACAATGAGCAGTTCTTC
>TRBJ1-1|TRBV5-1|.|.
CASSLTLLGGEAFF
TGCGCCAGCAGCCTTACGCTACTAGGGGGTGAAGCTTTCTTT
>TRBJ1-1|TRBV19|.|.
CASSIDSRGDMNTEAFF
TGTGCCAGTAGTATAGATAGCAGGGGCGACATGAACACTGAAGCTTTCTTT
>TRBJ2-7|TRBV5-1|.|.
CASSLAPGASYEQYF
TGCGCCAGCAGCTTGGCTCCAGGGGCCTCCTACGAGCAGTACTTC
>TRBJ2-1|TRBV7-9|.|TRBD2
CASSFPGGAGSNEQFF
TGTGCCAGCAGCTTTCCCGGGGGGGCAGGATCCAATGAGCAGTTCTTC
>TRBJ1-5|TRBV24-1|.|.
CATSDLWRENQPQHF
TGTGCCACCAGTGATTTGTGGAGGGAGAATCAGCCCCAGCATTTT
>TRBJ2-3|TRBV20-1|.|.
CSAGGGGTVTDTQYF
TGCAGTGCTGGTGGAGGAGGGACAGTCACAGATACGCAGTATTTT
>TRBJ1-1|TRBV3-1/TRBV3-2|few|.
CASSQVGLNTEAFF
TGTGCCAGCAGCCAAGTGGGGCTGAACACTGAAGCTTTCTTT
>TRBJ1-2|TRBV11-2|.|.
CASSRGGNYGYTF
TGTGCCAGCAGCCGGGGGGGAAACTATGGCTACACCTTC
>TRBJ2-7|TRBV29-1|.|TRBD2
CSVARDYKSYEQYF
TGCAGCGTTGCCCGGGACTACAAATCCTACGAGCAGTACTTC
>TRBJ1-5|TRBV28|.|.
CSSRGGFTSNQPQHF
TGTTCCTCCCGCGGGGGCTTTACTAGCAATCAGCCCCAGCATTTT
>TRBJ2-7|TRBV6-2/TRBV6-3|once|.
CASSLNFHEQYF
TGTGCCAGCAGCCTCAATTTCCACGAGCAGTACTTC
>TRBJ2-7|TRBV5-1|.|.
CASSLSGTSYEQYF
TGCGCCAGCAGCCTATCCGGGACATCCTACGAGCAGTACTTC
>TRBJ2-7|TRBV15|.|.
CATSRASGNLYEQYF
TGTGCCACCAGCCGTGCCTCCGGGAATCTCTACGAGCAGTACTTC
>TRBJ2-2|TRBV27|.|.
CASRTGTANTGELFF
TGTGCCAGCAGGACCGGGACTGCGAACACCGGGGAGCTGTTTTTT
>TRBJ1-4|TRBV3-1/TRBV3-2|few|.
CASSQEYGREKLFF
TGTGCCAGCAGCCAAGAATACGGGAGGGAAAAACTGTTTTTT
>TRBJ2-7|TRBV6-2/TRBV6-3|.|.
CASSYPLLAEQYF
TGTGCCAGCAGTTACCCCCTACTAGCCGAGCAGTACTTC
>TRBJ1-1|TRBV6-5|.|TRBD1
CASRWDSRGGTEAFF
TGTGCCAGCAGGTGGGACAGTCGGGGGGGCACTGAAGCTTTCTTT
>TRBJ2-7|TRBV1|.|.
CTSSQATSEIEQYF
TGCACCAGCAGCCAAGCCACTAGCGAAATCGAGCAGTACTTC
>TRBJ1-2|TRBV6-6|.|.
CASSRYGSEKNGYTF
TGTGCCAGCAGTCGATATGGTAGTGAGAAGAATGGCTACACCTTC
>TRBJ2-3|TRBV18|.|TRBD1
CASSPGDRVDAQYF
TGTGCCAGCTCCCCTGGGGACAGGGTGGACGCGCAGTATTTT
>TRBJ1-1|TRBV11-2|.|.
CASSFDITAGGAFF
TGTGCCAGCAGCTTCGACATAACCGCTGGTGGAGCTTTCTTT
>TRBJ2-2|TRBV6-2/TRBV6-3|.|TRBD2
CASSYISGGARTGELFF
TGTGCCAGCAGTTACATCAGCGGGGGGGCCAGAACCGGGGAGCTGTTTTTT
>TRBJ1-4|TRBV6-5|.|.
CASGDLYATNEKLFF
TGTGCCAGCGGAGACCTATATGCAACTAATGAAAAACTGTTTTTT
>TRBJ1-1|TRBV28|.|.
CASRSLSGNKNTEAFF
TGTGCCAGCAGATCCCTGTCCGGGAATAAAAACACTGAAGCTTTCTTT
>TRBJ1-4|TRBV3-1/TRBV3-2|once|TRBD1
CASSKPSGTGGSNEKLFF
TGTGCCAGCAGCAAGCCCTCCGGGACAGGGGGTTCTAATGAAAAACTGTTTTTT
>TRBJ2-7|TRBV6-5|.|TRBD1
CASSFTGGKQYF
TGTGCCAGCAGTTTCACAGGGGGTAAGCAGTACTTC
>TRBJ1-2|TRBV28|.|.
CASSFPAGANYGYTF
TGTGCCAGCAGTTTCCCCGCGGGGGCTAACTATGGCTACACCTTC
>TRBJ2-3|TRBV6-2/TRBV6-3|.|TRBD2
CASSPPSGSSDTQYF
TGTGCCAGCAGTCCACCTAGCGGAAGTTCAGATACGCAGTATTTT
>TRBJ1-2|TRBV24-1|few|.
CATANDTF
TGTGCCACCGCTAATGACACCTTC
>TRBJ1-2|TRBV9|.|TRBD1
CASSPQGDRVSGYTF
TGTGCCAGCAGCCCCCAAGGGGACAGGGTTAGTGGCTACACCTTC
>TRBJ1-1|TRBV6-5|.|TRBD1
CASSYASGGHTEAFF
TGTGCCAGCAGTTACGCCTCAGGGGGGCACACTGAAGCTTTCTTT
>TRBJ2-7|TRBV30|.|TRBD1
CAWSADRGNYEQYF
TGTGCCTGGAGTGCGGACAGGGGGAACTACGAGCAGTACTTC
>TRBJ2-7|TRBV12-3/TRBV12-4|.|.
CASSPGLGEQYF
TGTGCCAGCAGTCCCGGACTGGGCGAGCAGTACTTC
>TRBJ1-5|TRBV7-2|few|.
CASSLAREGPQHF
TGTGCCAGCAGCTTAGCTCGGGAGGGACCCCAGCATTTT
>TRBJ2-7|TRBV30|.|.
CASPKAASSYEQYF
TGTGCCTCCCCCAAGGCGGCAAGCTCCTACGAGCAGTACTTC
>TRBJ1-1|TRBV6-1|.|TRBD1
CASSARDRGRVSTEAFF
TGTGCCAGCAGTGCCAGGGACAGGGGGCGCGTTAGTACTGAAGCTTTCTTT
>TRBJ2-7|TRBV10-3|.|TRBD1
CAISDSRQGNSYEQYF
TGTGCCATCAGTGATTCGAGACAGGGGAACTCCTACGAGCAGTACTTC
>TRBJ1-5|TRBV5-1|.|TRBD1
CASSYGQGNGPQHF
TGCGCCAGCAGCTATGGACAGGGGAACGGGCCCCAGCATTTT
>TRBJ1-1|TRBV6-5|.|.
CASSYREDTEAFF
TGTGCCAGCAGTTACAGGGAGGACACTGAAGCTTTCTTT
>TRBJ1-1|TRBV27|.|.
CASSLGWRQGGTEAFF
TGTGCCAGCAGTTTAGGCTGGAGGCAGGGAGGTACTGAAGCTTTCTTT
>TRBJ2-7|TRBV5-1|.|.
CASSRGVLRTELSYEQYF
TGCGCCAGCAGCCGGGGTGTACTTCGGACAGAACTCTCCTACGAGCAGTACTTC
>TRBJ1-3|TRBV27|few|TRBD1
CASSSTGTGAIGNTIYF
TGTGCCAGCAGTTCAACCGGGACAGGGGCTATTGGAAACACCATATATTTT
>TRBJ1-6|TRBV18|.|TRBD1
CASSPGQNNSPLHF
TGTGCCAGCTCACCGGGACAGAATAATTCACCCCTCCACTTT
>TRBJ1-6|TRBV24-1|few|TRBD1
CATSQGAGSPLHF
TGTGCCACCAGTCAGGGGGCGGGTTCACCCCTCCACTTT